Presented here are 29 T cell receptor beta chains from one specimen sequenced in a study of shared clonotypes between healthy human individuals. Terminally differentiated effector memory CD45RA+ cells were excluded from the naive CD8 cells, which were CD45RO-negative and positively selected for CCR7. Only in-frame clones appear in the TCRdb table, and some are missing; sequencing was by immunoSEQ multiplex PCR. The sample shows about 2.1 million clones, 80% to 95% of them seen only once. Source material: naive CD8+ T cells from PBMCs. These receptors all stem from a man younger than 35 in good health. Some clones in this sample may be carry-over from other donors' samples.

The CDR3 DNA sequence: TGTGCCAGCAGCTTAGGGTGGGCAGGGAACACTGAAGCTTTCTTT. This sequence encodes CASSLGWAGNTEAFF. This sequence joins TRBV11-2 and TRBJ1-1; D gene unclear. V was pared by 1 base and J by 1 base, with 10 bases between. Germline V gene lookup returns CDR1 SGHAT and CDR2 FQNNGV. The CDR3 length is 15 residues.

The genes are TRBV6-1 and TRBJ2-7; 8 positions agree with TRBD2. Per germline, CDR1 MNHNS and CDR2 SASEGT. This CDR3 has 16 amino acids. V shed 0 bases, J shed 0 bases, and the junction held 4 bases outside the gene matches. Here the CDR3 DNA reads TGTGCCAGCAGTGAAGCGTTACTAGCGGCCTCCTACGAGCAGTACTTC. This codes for CASSEALLAASYEQYF.

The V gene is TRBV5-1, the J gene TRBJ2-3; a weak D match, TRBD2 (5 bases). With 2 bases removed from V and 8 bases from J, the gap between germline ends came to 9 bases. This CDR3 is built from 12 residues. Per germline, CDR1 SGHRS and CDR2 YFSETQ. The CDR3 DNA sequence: TGCGCCAGCAGCTTTAATGCGGGTACGCAGTATTTT. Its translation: CASSFNAGTQYF.

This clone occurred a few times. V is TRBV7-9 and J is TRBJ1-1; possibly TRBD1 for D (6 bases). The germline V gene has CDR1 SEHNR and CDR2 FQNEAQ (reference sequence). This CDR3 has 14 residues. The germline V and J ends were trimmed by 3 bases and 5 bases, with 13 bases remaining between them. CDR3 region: CASSFTGTGTEAFF. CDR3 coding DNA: TGTGCCAGCAGCTTCACAGGGACGGGGACTGAAGCTTTCTTT.

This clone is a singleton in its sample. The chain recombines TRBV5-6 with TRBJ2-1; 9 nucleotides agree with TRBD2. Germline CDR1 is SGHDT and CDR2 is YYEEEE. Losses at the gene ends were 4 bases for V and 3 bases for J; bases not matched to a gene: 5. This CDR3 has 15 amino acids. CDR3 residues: CASSDTSGFYNEQFF. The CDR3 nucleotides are TGTGCCAGCAGCGATACTAGCGGGTTCTACAATGAGCAGTTCTTC.

The CDR3 spells CASSVLAGGSEQFF. In DNA, the CDR3 is TGTGCCAGCAGCGTCCTAGCGGGAGGAAGTGAGCAGTTCTTC. The V gene is TRBV9, the J gene TRBJ2-1; TRBD2 aligns across 11 bases. V trimming: 2 bases; J trimming: 9 bases; junction bases outside the gene matches: 4. Germline CDR1 and CDR2: SGDLS and YYNGEE. The CDR3 covers 14 residues. The complete variable domain, with remaining parts taken from reference TRBV9 and TRBJ2-1, reads DSGVTQTPKHLITATGQRVTLRCSPRSGDLSVYWYQQSLDQGLQFLIQYYNGEERAKGNILERFSAQQFPDLHSELNLSSLELGDSALYFCASSVLAGGSEQFFGPGTRLTVL.

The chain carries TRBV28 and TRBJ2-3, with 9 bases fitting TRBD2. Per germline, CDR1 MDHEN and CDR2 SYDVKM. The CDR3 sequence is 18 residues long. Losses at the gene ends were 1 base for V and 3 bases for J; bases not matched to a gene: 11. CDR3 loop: CASSLSSRLAERTDTQYF. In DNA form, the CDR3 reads TGTGCCAGCAGTTTATCCTCCCGACTAGCGGAAAGGACAGATACGCAGTATTTT.

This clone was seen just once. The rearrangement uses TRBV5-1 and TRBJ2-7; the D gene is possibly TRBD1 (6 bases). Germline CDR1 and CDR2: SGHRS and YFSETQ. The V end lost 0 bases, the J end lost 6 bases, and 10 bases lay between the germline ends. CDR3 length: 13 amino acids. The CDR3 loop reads CASSLGGTTEQYF. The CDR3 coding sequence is TGCGCCAGCAGCTTGGGGGGGACAACCGAGCAGTACTTC.

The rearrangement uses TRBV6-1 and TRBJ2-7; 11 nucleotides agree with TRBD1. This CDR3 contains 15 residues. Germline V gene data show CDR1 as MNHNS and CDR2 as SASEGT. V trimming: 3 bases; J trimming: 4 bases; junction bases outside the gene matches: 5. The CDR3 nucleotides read TGTGCCAGCAGTGACTGGACAGGGGGCGAGTACGAGCAGTACTTC. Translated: CASSDWTGGEYEQYF.

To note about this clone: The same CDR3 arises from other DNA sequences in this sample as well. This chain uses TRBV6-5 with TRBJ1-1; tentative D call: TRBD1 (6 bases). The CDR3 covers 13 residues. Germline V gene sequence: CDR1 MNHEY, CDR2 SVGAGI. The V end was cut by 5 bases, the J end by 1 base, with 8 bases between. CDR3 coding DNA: TGTGCCAGCAGTCTACAGGGGAACACTGAAGCTTTCTTT. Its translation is CASSLQGNTEAFF.

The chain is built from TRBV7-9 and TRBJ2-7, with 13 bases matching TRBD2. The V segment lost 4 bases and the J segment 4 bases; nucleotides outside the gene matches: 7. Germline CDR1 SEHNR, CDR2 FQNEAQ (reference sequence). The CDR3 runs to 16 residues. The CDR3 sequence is CASSSDGTSGKYEQYF. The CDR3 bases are TGTGCCAGCAGCTCAGACGGGACTAGCGGGAAATACGAGCAGTACTTC.

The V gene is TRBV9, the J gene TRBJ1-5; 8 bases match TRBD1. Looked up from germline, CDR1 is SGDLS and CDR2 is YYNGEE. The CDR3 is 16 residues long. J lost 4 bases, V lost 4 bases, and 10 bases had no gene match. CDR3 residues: CASSPSGQEVNQPQHF. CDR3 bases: TGTGCCAGCAGCCCGTCGGGACAGGAGGTAAATCAGCCCCAGCATTTT.

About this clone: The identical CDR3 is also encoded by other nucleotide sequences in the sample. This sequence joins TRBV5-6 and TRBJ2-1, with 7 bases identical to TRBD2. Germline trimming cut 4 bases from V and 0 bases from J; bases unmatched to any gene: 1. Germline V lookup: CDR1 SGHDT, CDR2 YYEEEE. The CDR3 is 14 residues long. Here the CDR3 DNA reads TGTGCCAGCAGCCTAGCGGCCTCCTACAATGAGCAGTTCTTC. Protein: CASSLAASYNEQFF.

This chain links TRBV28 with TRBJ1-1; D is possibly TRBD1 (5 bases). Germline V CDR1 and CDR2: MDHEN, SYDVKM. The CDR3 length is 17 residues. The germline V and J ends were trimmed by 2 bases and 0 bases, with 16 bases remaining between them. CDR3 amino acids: CASSLRGPGPLNTEAFF. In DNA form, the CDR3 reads TGTGCCAGCAGTTTAAGGGGTCCAGGCCCTTTGAACACTGAAGCTTTCTTT.

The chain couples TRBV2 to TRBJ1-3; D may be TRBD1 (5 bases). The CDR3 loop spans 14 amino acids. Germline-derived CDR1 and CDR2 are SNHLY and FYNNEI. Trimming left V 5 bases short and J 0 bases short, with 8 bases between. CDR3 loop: CASSPGLSGNTIYF. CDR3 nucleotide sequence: TGTGCCAGCAGTCCAGGGCTCTCTGGAAACACCATATATTTT.

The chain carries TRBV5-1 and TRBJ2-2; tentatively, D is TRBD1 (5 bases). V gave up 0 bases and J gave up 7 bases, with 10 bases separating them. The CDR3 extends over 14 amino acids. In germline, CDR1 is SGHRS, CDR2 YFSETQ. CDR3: CASSLEWGSGELFF. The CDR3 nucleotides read TGCGCCAGCAGCTTGGAGTGGGGCAGCGGGGAGCTGTTTTTT.

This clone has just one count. The CDR3 reads CASSDGTPRTYEQYF. CDR3 in DNA: TGTGCCAGTAGCGATGGGACACCTAGGACCTACGAGCAGTACTTC. The J gene is TRBJ2-7, the V gene TRBV19; possible D gene TRBD1, 6 bases. This CDR3 comprises 15 residues. V lost 6 bases and J 2 bases, leaving 17 bases between the germline ends. Germline CDR1 reads LNHDA; CDR2 reads SQIVND (reference sequence). Combining the CDR3 with reference TRBV19 and TRBJ2-7 gives the whole variable domain DGGITQSPKYLFRKEGQNVTLSCEQNLNHDAMYWYRQDPGQGLRLIYYSQIVNDFQKGDIAEGYSVSREKKESFPLTVTSAQKNPTAFYLCASSDGTPRTYEQYFGPGTRLTVT.

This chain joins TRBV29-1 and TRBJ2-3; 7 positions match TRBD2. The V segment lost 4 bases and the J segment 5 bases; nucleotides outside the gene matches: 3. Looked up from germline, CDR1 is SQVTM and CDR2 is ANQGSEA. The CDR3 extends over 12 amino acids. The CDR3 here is CSVVPGGDTQYF. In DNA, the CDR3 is TGCAGCGTTGTTCCGGGGGGAGATACGCAGTATTTT.

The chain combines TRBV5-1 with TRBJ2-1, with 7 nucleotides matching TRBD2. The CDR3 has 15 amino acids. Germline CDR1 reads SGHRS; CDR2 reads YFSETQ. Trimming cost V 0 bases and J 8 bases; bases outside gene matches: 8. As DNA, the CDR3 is TGCGCCAGCAGCTTGGTAGCGGGCCTAGGAGATGAGCAGTTCTTC. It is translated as CASSLVAGLGDEQFF. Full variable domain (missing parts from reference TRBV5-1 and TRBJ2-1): KAGVTQTPRYLIKTRGQQVTLSCSPISGHRSVSWYQQTPGQGLQFLFEYFSETQRNKGNFPGRFSGRQFSNSRSEMNVSTLELGDSALYLCASSLVAGLGDEQFFGPGTRLTVL.

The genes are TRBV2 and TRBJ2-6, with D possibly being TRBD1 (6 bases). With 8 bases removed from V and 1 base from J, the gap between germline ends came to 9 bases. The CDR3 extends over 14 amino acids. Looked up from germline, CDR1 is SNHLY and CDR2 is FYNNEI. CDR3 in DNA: TGTGCCAGCGAAAGGGGGTCTGGGGCCAACGTCCTGACTTTC. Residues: CASERGSGANVLTF.

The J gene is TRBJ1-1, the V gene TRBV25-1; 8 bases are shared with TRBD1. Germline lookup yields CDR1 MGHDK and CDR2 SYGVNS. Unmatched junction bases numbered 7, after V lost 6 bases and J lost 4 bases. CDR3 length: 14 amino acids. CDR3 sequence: CASSRQGLSTEAFF. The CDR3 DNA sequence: TGTGCCAGCAGCCGACAGGGGTTAAGCACTGAAGCTTTCTTT.

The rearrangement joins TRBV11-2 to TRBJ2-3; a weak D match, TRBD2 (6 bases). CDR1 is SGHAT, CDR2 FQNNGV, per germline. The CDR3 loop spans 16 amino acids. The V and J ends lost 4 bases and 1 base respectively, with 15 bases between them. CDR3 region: CASSSDRGGGTDTQYF. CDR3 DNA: TGTGCCAGCAGCTCCGACCGGGGCGGGGGCACAGATACGCAGTATTTT.

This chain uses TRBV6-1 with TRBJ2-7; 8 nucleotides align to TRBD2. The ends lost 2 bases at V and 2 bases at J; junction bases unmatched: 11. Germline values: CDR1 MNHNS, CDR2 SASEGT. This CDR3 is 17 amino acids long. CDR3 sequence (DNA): TGTGCCAGCAGTGAACTCCGTGGTAGCGGGGAAACCTACGAGCAGTACTTC. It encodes CASSELRGSGETYEQYF.

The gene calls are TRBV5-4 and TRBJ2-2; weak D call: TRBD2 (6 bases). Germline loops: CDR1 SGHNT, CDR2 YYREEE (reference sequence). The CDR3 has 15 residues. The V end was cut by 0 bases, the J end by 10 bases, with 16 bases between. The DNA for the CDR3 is TGTGCCAGCAGCTTGGAGGGCGGGATTAGCGAGGAGCTGTTTTTT. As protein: CASSLEGGISEELFF.

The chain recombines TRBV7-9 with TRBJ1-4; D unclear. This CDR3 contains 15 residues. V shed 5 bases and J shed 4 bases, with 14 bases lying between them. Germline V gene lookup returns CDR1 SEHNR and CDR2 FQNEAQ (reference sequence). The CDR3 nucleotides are TGTGCCAGCAGCCCCCCGCGCGGAGATAATGAAAAACTGTTTTTT. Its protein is CASSPPRGDNEKLFF. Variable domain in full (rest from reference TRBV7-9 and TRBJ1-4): DTGVSQNPRHKITKRGQNVTFRCDPISEHNRLYWYRQTLGQGPEFLTYFQNEAQLEKSRLLSDRFSAERPKGSFSTLEIQRTEQGDSAMYLCASSPPRGDNEKLFFGSGTQLSVL.

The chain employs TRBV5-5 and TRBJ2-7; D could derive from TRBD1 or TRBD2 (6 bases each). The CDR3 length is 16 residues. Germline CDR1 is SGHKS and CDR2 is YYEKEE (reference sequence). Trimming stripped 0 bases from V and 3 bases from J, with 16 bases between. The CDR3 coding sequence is TGTGCCAGCAGCTTGGCCATTTGGGGGGCTGGCTACGAGCAGTACTTC. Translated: CASSLAIWGAGYEQYF.

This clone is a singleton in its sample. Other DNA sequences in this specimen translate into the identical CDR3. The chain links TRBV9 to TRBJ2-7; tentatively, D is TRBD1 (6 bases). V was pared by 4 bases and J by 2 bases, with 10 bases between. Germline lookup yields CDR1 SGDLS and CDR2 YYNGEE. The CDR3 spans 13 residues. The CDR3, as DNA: TGTGCCAGCAGCCCCAGGGGAACCTACGAGCAGTACTTC. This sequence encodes CASSPRGTYEQYF.

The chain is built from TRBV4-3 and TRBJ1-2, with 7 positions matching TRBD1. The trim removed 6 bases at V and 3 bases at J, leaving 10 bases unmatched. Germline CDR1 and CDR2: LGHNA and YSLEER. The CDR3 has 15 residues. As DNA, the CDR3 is TGCGCCAGCAGTCAGGGACAGACACGAGACTATGGCTACACCTTC. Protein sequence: CASSQGQTRDYGYTF.

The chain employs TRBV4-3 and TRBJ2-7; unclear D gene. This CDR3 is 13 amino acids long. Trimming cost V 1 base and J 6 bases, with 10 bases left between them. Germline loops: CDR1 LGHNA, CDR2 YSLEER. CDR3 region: CASSQVLAAEQYF. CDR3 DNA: TGCGCCAGCAGCCAAGTATTGGCCGCCGAGCAGTACTTC.